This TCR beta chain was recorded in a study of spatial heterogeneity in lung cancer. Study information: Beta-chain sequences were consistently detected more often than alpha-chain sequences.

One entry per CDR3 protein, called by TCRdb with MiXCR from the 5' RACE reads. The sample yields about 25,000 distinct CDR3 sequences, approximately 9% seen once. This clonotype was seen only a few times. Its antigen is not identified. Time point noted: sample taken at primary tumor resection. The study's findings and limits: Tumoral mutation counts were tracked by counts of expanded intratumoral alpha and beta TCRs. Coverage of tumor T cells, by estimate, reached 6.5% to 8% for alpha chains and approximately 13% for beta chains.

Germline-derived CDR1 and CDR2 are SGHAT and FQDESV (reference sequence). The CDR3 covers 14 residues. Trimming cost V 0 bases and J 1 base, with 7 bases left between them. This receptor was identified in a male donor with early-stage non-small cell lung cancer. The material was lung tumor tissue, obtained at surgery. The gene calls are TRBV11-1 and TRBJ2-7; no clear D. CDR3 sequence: CASSLASDSYEQYF. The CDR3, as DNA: TGTGCCAGCAGCTTAGCATCAGATTCCTACGAGCAGTACTTC.